This T cell receptor beta chain was identified during a study of blood T cell repertoires in COVID-19. CDR3 size: 16 residues. The V and J ends lost 1 base and 11 bases respectively, with 23 bases between them. Germline V lookup: CDR1 MNHEY, CDR2 SVGAGI. Generated by immunoSEQ multiplex PCR, the TCRdb table keeps only in-frame clones and is missing some. The table shows around 100,000 clones, with around 90% occurring only once. The receptor comes from a man between 45 and 60 years old in a cohort sampled during active COVID-19. The specimen sequenced was peripheral blood. The chain carries TRBV6-5 and TRBJ1-1; maybe TRBD1 (6 bases). In nucleotides, the CDR3 is TGTGCCAGCAGTTACTGGCCTTCGGGAGGGGGGGAGAGGGCTTTCTTT. Translated, it gives CASSYWPSGGGERAFF.